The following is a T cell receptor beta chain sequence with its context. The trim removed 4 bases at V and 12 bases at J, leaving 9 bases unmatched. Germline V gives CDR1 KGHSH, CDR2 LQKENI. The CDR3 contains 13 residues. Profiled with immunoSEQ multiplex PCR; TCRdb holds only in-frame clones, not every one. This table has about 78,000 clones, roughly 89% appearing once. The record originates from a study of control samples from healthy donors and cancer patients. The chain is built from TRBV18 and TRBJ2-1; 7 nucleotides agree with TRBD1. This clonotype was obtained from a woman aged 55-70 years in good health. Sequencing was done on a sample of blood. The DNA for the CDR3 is TGTGCCAGCTCACAGGACAGGTTCAAGGGGCAGTTCTTC. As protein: CASSQDRFKGQFF. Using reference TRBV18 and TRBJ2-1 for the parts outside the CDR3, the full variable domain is NAGVMQNPRHLVRRRGQEARLRCSPMKGHSHVYWYRQLPEEGLKFMVYLQKENIIDESGMPKERFSAEFPKEGPSILRIQQVVRGDSAAYFCASSQDRFKGQFFGPGTRLTVL.